This T cell receptor (beta chain) is drawn from a study of CD8 T cells in ankylosing spondylitis. Findings and limits, study-wide: Disease-linked clones bore a CD8+ phenotype and were relatively rare in peripheral blood. In synovial fluid and blood from reactive arthritis, some motif variants were previously reported. In ankylosing spondylitis blood, a motif of roughly eight highly homologous TCR beta variants appeared characteristic.

Remarks on this clonotype: As yet, its antigen is unknown.

V was trimmed by 4 bases and J by 3 bases, leaving 13 bases between them. Germline values: CDR1 SGHRS, CDR2 YFSETQ. The CDR3 is 14 residues long. Scientists made TCR beta libraries using quantitative 5'-RACE with molecular barcodes. TCRdb called the 5' RACE reads again in MiXCR, with one record for every CDR3 protein. The top ten clones hold under 4% of a sample with around 320,000 distinct CDR3 sequences, roughly 20% of them seen once. Sequenced: blood, either unsorted or a sorted T cell fraction (not recorded which). This clonotype was obtained from a female donor with ankylosing spondylitis or in good health (not recorded which). The genes are TRBV5-1 and TRBJ1-1, with D uncertain. Here the CDR3 DNA reads TGCGCCAGCAGCCCGGACGGAGTACACACTGAAGCTTTCTTT. Translation gives CASSPDGVHTEAFF.